Here is one T cell receptor (beta chain) with its context. The antigen remains unidentified. This sample is part of a study of cytomegalovirus exposure and HLA in healthy donors. Whole-study context: Within an early data release were about 85 million unique TCRs drawn from HLA-typed donors. Study observations and caveats: A further, later analysis showed that HLA-associated TCR beta chains (compared with equally common others) were more clonally expanded. Among the sequence variants, a highly shared cluster was likely an artifact of sequencing. CMV serostatus alone was available as immune exposure information.

PCR used 60 Vbeta primers and 13 Jbeta primers. Here immunoSEQ multiplex PCR was the method, and the copy in TCRdb shows in-frame clones only, minus some. The sample includes some 85,000 clones, more than 60% of them seen just once. The sequenced sample consisted of PBMCs. This clonotype was sampled from a man in his late teens or twenties in good health and CMV-seropositive.

In nucleotides, the CDR3 is TGTGCCAGCAGCCAAGACAGGGGGCATACCCGCTATGGCTACACCTTC. It yields the protein CASSQDRGHTRYGYTF. The chain links TRBV14 to TRBJ1-2; 8 positions agree with TRBD1. V lost 0 bases to trimming and J lost 4 bases; unmatched junction nucleotides: 7. Germline V lookup: CDR1 SGHDN, CDR2 FVKESK. CDR3 length: 16 amino acids.